This entry lists 26 T cell receptor beta chains sequenced from one sample in a study of cytomegalovirus exposure and HLA in healthy donors. In the PCR, 60 Vbeta and 13 Jbeta primers were used. Only in-frame clones appear in the TCRdb table, and some are missing; sequencing was by immunoSEQ multiplex PCR. The table records approximately 100,000 clones, about 85% of them present only once. Sequencing was performed on PBMCs. Receptor source: a young man in good health and CMV-seronegative.

V gene TRBV2 combines with J gene TRBJ2-2; the D is unclear. CDR3 length equals 14 residues. CDR1 is SNHLY, CDR2 FYNNEI, per germline. Trimming shortened V by 7 bases and J by 0 bases, and 9 bases separated the two germline ends. CDR3 in amino acids: CASNPLANTGELFF. The CDR3 DNA is TGTGCCAGCAACCCTCTAGCGAACACCGGGGAGCTGTTTTTT.

The chain combines TRBV27 with TRBJ2-1; a possible D gene is TRBD2 (5 bases). Trimming shortened V by 1 base and J by 12 bases, and 13 bases separated the two germline ends. The CDR3 loop spans 13 amino acids. Germline values: CDR1 MNHEY, CDR2 SMNVEV (reference sequence). The CDR3 DNA follows: TGTGCCAGCAGTTTATTAAGAGGGTTTGTGCAGTTCTTC. As protein: CASSLLRGFVQFF.

This chain uses TRBV7-3 with TRBJ1-2; D is uncertain. The V gene's germline CDR1 is SGHTA and CDR2 FQGTGA. With 5 bases removed from V and 8 bases from J, the gap between germline ends came to 15 bases. This CDR3 has 13 amino acids. The CDR3 sequence: CASSPMAGYGYTF. CDR3 DNA sequence: TGTGCCAGCAGCCCAATGGCAGGATACGGCTACACCTTC.

The rearrangement links TRBV30 to TRBJ2-1; D call uncertain. The CDR3 is 15 amino acids. Germline-derived CDR1 and CDR2 are GTSNPN and SVGIG (reference sequence). Trimming removed 1 base from V and 5 bases from J, with 15 bases in between. CDR3 nucleotides: TGTGCCTGGAGTGCGTTATTTTCGGCGGACAATGAGCAGTTCTTC. It is translated as CAWSALFSADNEQFF.

A single count supports this clone. CDR3 sequence reads: CASSLTGTGGLGYTF. CDR3 sequence (DNA): TGTGCCAGCTCACTTACCGGGACAGGGGGTCTTGGCTACACCTTC. V is TRBV18 and J is TRBJ1-2; 11 bases align to TRBD1. Germline V lookup: CDR1 KGHSH, CDR2 LQKENI. The CDR3 covers 15 residues. V lost 4 bases and J lost 7; bases outside the gene matches: 8.

The V gene is TRBV29-1, the J gene TRBJ1-3; D ambiguous. With 0 bases removed from V and 0 bases from J, the gap between germline ends came to 12 bases. Per the germline V gene, CDR1 is SQVTM and CDR2 is ANQGSEA. There are 16 residues in the CDR3. The CDR3 DNA is TGCAGCGTTGAAGAGAGGAGAACGAGCTCTGGAAACACCATATATTTT. This translates into CSVEERRTSSGNTIYF.

The chain couples TRBV2 to TRBJ1-2; D is unclear. Per germline, CDR1 SNHLY and CDR2 FYNNEI. CDR3 size: 14 residues. With 4 bases removed from V and 5 bases from J, the gap between germline ends came to 14 bases. CDR3 residues: CASSASSPRYGYTF. The CDR3, as DNA: TGTGCCAGCAGTGCGAGCTCACCCCGGTATGGCTACACCTTC.

The gene calls are TRBV28 and TRBJ2-6; TRBD1 matches 8 bases. Germline values: CDR1 MDHEN, CDR2 SYDVKM. The CDR3 loop spans 19 amino acids. V dropped 2 bases and J dropped 1; count of bases not matched to a gene: 10. The CDR3 is CASSLISRGLISGANVLTF. Here the CDR3 DNA reads TGTGCCAGCAGTTTAATCTCCAGGGGGCTTATATCTGGGGCCAACGTCCTGACTTTC.

The rearrangement joins TRBV4-1 to TRBJ1-5; 8 bases are a match to TRBD1. Germline V gene sequence: CDR1 MGHRA, CDR2 YSYEKL. V shed 0 bases, J shed 5 bases, and the junction held 6 bases outside the gene matches. The CDR3 loop spans 16 amino acids. The CDR3 coding sequence is TGCGCCAGCAGCCAAGATCCCGGACAGGGTCATCAGCCCCAGCATTTT. This sequence encodes CASSQDPGQGHQPQHF.

The chain has TRBV9 and TRBJ2-1, with 9 nucleotides matching TRBD2. CDR1 is SGDLS and CDR2 is YYNGEE in the germline V gene. V was clipped by 0 bases and J by 7 bases; unmatched bases: 8. This CDR3 is 16 amino acids long. The CDR3 region is CASSVVGGGAENEQFF. In nucleotides, the CDR3 is TGTGCCAGCAGCGTAGTTGGCGGGGGGGCCGAGAATGAGCAGTTCTTC.

This chain uses TRBV19 with TRBJ2-7; D is uncertain. CDR1 is LNHDA, CDR2 SQIVND, per germline (reference sequence). Trimming stripped 3 bases from V and 0 bases from J, with 9 bases between. The CDR3 covers 14 residues. CDR3 nucleotide sequence: TGTGCCAGTAGTATTACGGTCGGCTCCTACGAGCAGTACTTC. Amino acids: CASSITVGSYEQYF.

The genes are TRBV12-2 and TRBJ2-1; the D call TRBD1 from the table was never checked on the DNA. TRBV12-2 is a known pseudogene. The length of the CDR3 is 15 residues. CDR3 bases: TGTGCAAGTCGCGCCATACCCGGGGACATCAATGAGCAGTTCTTC. It translates to CASRAIPGDINEQFF.

The genes are TRBV6-5 and TRBJ1-2; maybe TRBD1 (6 bases). Per the germline V gene, CDR1 is MNHEY and CDR2 is SVGAGI. V lost 7 bases and J lost 2, with 8 bases in between. The CDR3 has 12 residues. CDR3 nucleotides: TGTGCCAGCAAGGACAGCAACTATGGCTACACCTTC. Translating gives CASKDSNYGYTF.

The V call is TRBV9, the J call TRBJ2-4, with a weak D call TRBD2 (5 bases). CDR1 is SGDLS, CDR2 YYNGEE, per germline. Trimming left V 0 bases short and J 8 bases short, with 15 bases between. There are 15 residues in the CDR3. In DNA, the CDR3 is TGTGCCAGCAGCGTAGAAGGCACCACCGGGGACATTCAGTACTTC. The encoded protein is CASSVEGTTGDIQYF.

This clone was seen a handful of times. The chain joins TRBV21-1 to TRBJ2-7; the table's TRBD2 call for D was not verified on the DNA. TRBV21-1 constitutes a pseudogene. The CDR3 loop spans 18 amino acids. For the CDR3, the DNA is TGTGCCAGCAGCAATCCGCGCCTTAGCGGGACCTCCTCCTACGAGCAGTACTTC. Translation: CASSNPRLSGTSSYEQYF.

The V and J genes are TRBV18 and TRBJ1-1; possible D gene TRBD1, 5 bases. The V gene's germline CDR1 is KGHSH and CDR2 LQKENI. Deletions cut 3 bases from V and 0 bases from J, with 14 bases between. The CDR3 runs to 16 residues. DNA of the CDR3: TGTGCCAGCTCACCCATCCGACAGACACTGAACACTGAAGCTTTCTTT. Residues: CASSPIRQTLNTEAFF.

The V gene is TRBV5-4, the J gene TRBJ2-1, with TRBD2 identical over 8 bases. The CDR3 totals 12 residues. The V segment lost 4 bases and the J segment 13 bases; nucleotides outside the gene matches: 7. The germline gives CDR1 SGHNT, CDR2 YYREEE (reference sequence). CDR3 amino acids: CASSTSGDSQFF. Here the CDR3 DNA reads TGTGCCAGCAGCACTAGCGGAGATTCCCAGTTCTTC. Using reference TRBV5-4 and TRBJ2-1 for the parts outside the CDR3, the full variable domain is ETGVTQSPTHLIKTRGQQVTLRCSSQSGHNTVSWYQQALGQGPQFIFQYYREEENGRGNFPPRFSGLQFPNYSSELNVNALELDDSALYLCASSTSGDSQFFGPGTRLTVL.

The gene calls are TRBV14 and TRBJ1-1; D is uncertain. Germline V gene sequence: CDR1 SGHDN, CDR2 FVKESK. CDR3 length: 13 residues. Deletions cut 1 base from V and 1 base from J, with 4 bases between. CDR3 protein: CASSQGPNTEAFF. The CDR3 bases are TGTGCCAGCAGCCAAGGGCCGAACACTGAAGCTTTCTTT.

This clone has only a few counts. Its ends do not fully match the called genes, so a read error is possible. The chain combines TRBV7-9 with TRBJ1-2; a possible D gene is TRBD1 (6 bases). Germline CDR1 is SEHNR and CDR2 is FQNEAQ (reference sequence). The length of the CDR3 is 12 residues. This chain's CDR3 is CSSSPDSYGYTF. CDR3 in DNA: TGTTCCAGCAGCCCGGACAGCTATGGCTACACCTTC.

This rearrangement joins TRBV25-1 to TRBJ1-1; 11 bases match TRBD1. Germline V gene lookup returns CDR1 MGHDK and CDR2 SYGVNS. The CDR3 loop spans 15 amino acids. The V and J ends lost 6 bases and 4 bases, in that order; junction bases with no gene match: 7. CDR3 sequence reads: CASRRTGGAVTEAFF. In DNA, the CDR3 is TGTGCCAGCAGGCGGACAGGGGGCGCGGTCACTGAAGCTTTCTTT.

V gene TRBV9 combines with J gene TRBJ1-1, with D unclear. The germline gives CDR1 SGDLS, CDR2 YYNGEE. The CDR3 runs to 13 residues. Deletions cut 0 bases from V and 1 base from J, with 4 bases between. The CDR3 is CASSVGKNTEAFF. The CDR3 DNA reads TGTGCCAGCAGCGTAGGTAAGAACACTGAAGCTTTCTTT.

The chain is built from TRBV7-9 and TRBJ2-1, with 7 positions matching TRBD2. This CDR3 spans 15 amino acids. With V trimmed by 5 bases and J by 7 bases, 11 bases remained unmatched. Per germline, CDR1 SEHNR and CDR2 FQNEAQ (reference sequence). The CDR3 is CASSQPGLRVNEQFF. The DNA for the CDR3 is TGTGCCAGCAGCCAGCCGGGACTAAGGGTAAATGAGCAGTTCTTC.

The chain uses TRBV5-1 and TRBJ1-3; a possible D gene is TRBD1 (6 bases). This CDR3 has 15 amino acids. Deletions cut 4 bases from V and 0 bases from J, with 11 bases between. CDR1 is SGHRS and CDR2 is YFSETQ in the germline V gene. CDR3: CASSPGQFSGNTIYF. DNA for the CDR3: TGCGCCAGCAGCCCGGGACAATTCTCTGGAAACACCATATATTTT.

This clone was counted a single time. This sequence joins TRBV9 and TRBJ1-2; D call uncertain. Germline V lookup: CDR1 SGDLS, CDR2 YYNGEE. The length of the CDR3 is 12 residues. The V end was cut by 4 bases, the J end by 7 bases, with 11 bases between. DNA of the CDR3: TGTGCCAGCAGCATAGGACTCCGTGGCTACACCTTC. It is translated as CASSIGLRGYTF.

The chain links TRBV6-1 to TRBJ2-1; TRBD2 matches 8 bases. CDR1 MNHNS and CDR2 SASEGT come from the germline V gene. The CDR3 has 15 amino acids. The V and J ends lost 1 base and 3 bases, in that order; junction bases with no gene match: 2. The CDR3 here is CASSEDGTSYNEQFF. CDR3 nucleotides: TGTGCCAGCAGTGAAGACGGGACTAGCTACAATGAGCAGTTCTTC.

The chain combines TRBV27 with TRBJ2-5; 13 bases align to TRBD2. Trimming at V came to 5 bases and at J to 5 bases, leaving 2 bases not matched to a gene. The length of the CDR3 is 14 residues. Germline assignment: CDR1 MNHEY and CDR2 SMNVEV (reference sequence). The CDR3 DNA sequence: TGTGCCAGCAGTGGGACTAGCGGGACGGAGACCCAGTACTTC. Its translation: CASSGTSGTETQYF.